This T cell receptor (beta chain) was captured in a study of blood T cell repertoires in COVID-19. In the study overall: The United States, Italy and Spain supplied acute and convalescent COVID-19 samples.

Trimming shortened V by 1 base and J by 6 bases, and 13 bases separated the two germline ends. The CDR3 runs 14 residues. The germline CDR1 and CDR2 sequences are SGHTA and FQGNSA. The table came from immunoSEQ multiplex PCR; TCRdb's copy has only in-frame clones and leaves some out. The sample records around 70,000 clones, more than 65% being singletons. The chain recombines TRBV7-2 with TRBJ2-7; D is possibly TRBD1 (6 bases). Sequencing input: peripheral blood. The receptor comes from a woman aged 45-65 years with acute or convalescent COVID-19. The CDR3 sequence is CASSLGGTRPEQYF. DNA of the CDR3: TGTGCCAGCAGCTTAGGGGGGACACGCCCCGAGCAGTACTTC.